Presented here are 19 T cell receptor beta chains from one specimen sequenced in a study of beta chain features in type 1 diabetes. As every portion of the isolated RNA was reverse transcribed, the sequencing read expressed TCRB transcripts. Assay used: immunoSEQ multiplex PCR; TCRdb lists only in-frame clones, some missing. This repertoire shows 300,000 to 450,000 clones, 15% to 20% found once; its top ten account for about 0.044%. Material for sequencing was naive CD4+ T cells from blood. The receptors come from a woman aged 18-29 years in good health.

This clone was counted only a few times. The chain employs TRBV5-1 and TRBJ2-6; D is ambiguous. Deletions cut 1 base from V and 0 bases from J, with 5 bases between. Germline-derived CDR1 and CDR2 are SGHRS and YFSETQ. The CDR3 extends over 15 amino acids. CDR3 in amino acids: CASSLRSSGANVLTF. The CDR3 DNA is TGCGCCAGCAGCTTGAGGAGCTCTGGGGCCAACGTCCTGACTTTC.

The V gene is TRBV18, the J gene TRBJ2-1, with D perhaps TRBD2 (5 bases). Germline-derived CDR1 and CDR2 are KGHSH and LQKENI. The CDR3 runs to 15 residues. Trimming removed 0 bases from V and 9 bases from J, with 15 bases in between. In DNA, the CDR3 is TGTGCCAGCTCACCACCTGATAGGACTGCGGGTGAGCAGTTCTTC. It codes for CASSPPDRTAGEQFF. Variable domain in full (rest from reference TRBV18 and TRBJ2-1): NAGVMQNPRHLVRRRGQEARLRCSPMKGHSHVYWYRQLPEEGLKFMVYLQKENIIDESGMPKERFSAEFPKEGPSILRIQQVVRGDSAAYFCASSPPDRTAGEQFFGPGTRLTVL.

The genes are TRBV20-1 and TRBJ1-1; no firm D call. CDR3 length equals 11 residues. Per germline, CDR1 DFQATT and CDR2 SNEGSKA (reference sequence). Trimming took off 5 bases at V and 0 bases at J, with 4 bases between the two ends. The CDR3 reads CSARMNTEAFF. CDR3 nucleotide sequence: TGCAGTGCTCGTATGAACACTGAAGCTTTCTTT.

J is TRBJ2-3 and V is TRBV19; D is unclear. V was pared by 8 bases and J by 0 bases, with 9 bases between. CDR3 length: 13 residues. Looked up from germline, CDR1 is LNHDA and CDR2 is SQIVND (reference sequence). CDR3 nucleotides: TGTGCCAGTTGCTACGCTAGCACAGATACGCAGTATTTT. Translated, it gives CASCYASTDTQYF.

The J gene is TRBJ2-7, the V gene TRBV7-9; 11 nucleotides align to TRBD1. The CDR3 has 14 amino acids. V shed 5 bases, J shed 2 bases, and the junction held 2 bases outside the gene matches. Germline V gene lookup returns CDR1 SEHNR and CDR2 FQNEAQ (reference sequence). The CDR3 sequence: CASSAGQGAYEQYF. CDR3 DNA sequence: TGTGCCAGCAGCGCGGGACAGGGGGCCTACGAGCAGTACTTC.

The chain is built from TRBV5-4 and TRBJ2-3, with D perhaps matching TRBD1 (5 bases). The CDR3 extends over 13 amino acids. From germline, CDR1 is SGHNT and CDR2 YYREEE (reference sequence). V lost 0 bases and J 4 bases, leaving 6 bases between the germline ends. In DNA, the CDR3 is TGTGCCAGCAGCTTGGCAGGGCCAGATACGCAGTATTTT. Protein: CASSLAGPDTQYF.

This sequence joins TRBV14 and TRBJ2-1, with 9 nucleotides matching TRBD2. With V trimmed by 6 bases and J by 5 bases, 8 bases remained unmatched. The germline CDR1 and CDR2 sequences are SGHDN and FVKESK. The CDR3 contains 15 residues. The CDR3 DNA follows: TGTGCCAGCAGTCCGACTAGCGGCTCGCACAATGAGCAGTTCTTC. This gives the protein CASSPTSGSHNEQFF.

The rearrangement uses TRBV6-1 and TRBJ2-3; maybe TRBD2 (5 bases). Trimming shortened V by 0 bases and J by 9 bases, and 10 bases separated the two germline ends. The CDR3 loop spans 13 amino acids. Per germline, CDR1 MNHNS and CDR2 SASEGT. CDR3 residues: CASSEALRGTQYF. CDR3 sequence (DNA): TGTGCCAGCAGTGAAGCGCTTCGAGGGACGCAGTATTTT.

This clone was seen a handful of times. The V gene is TRBV19, the J gene TRBJ1-2; D is unclear. The V gene lost 5 bases and the J gene lost 1 base, with 11 bases spanning the gap. Germline CDR1 and CDR2: LNHDA and SQIVND (reference sequence). The CDR3 totals 14 residues. CDR3 in DNA: TGTGCCAGTAGTCGGGGAATGCATAACTATGGCTACACCTTC. Protein product: CASSRGMHNYGYTF.

CDR3 protein: CASSLGTSGGLETQYF. CDR3 DNA sequence: TGCGCCAGCAGCTTGGGGACTAGCGGGGGCCTGGAGACCCAGTACTTC. This sequence joins TRBV5-1 and TRBJ2-5, with 13 bases fitting TRBD2. The J segment lost 5 bases and the V segment lost 0 bases, leaving 4 bases of the junction unmatched. The CDR3 covers 16 residues. Per germline, CDR1 SGHRS and CDR2 YFSETQ.

This clone has only a few counts. The rearrangement links TRBV30 to TRBJ2-6, with 12 bases aligning to TRBD1. Germline V CDR1 and CDR2: GTSNPN, SVGIG (reference sequence). The CDR3 spans 18 residues. The trim removed 3 bases at V and 0 bases at J, leaving 6 bases unmatched. The CDR3 sequence: CAWRGPGQGASGANVLTF. The CDR3 DNA is TGTGCCTGGAGGGGACCGGGACAGGGGGCCTCTGGGGCCAACGTCCTGACTTTC.

This clone has more than one count but fewer than ten. The rearrangement links TRBV29-1 to TRBJ2-1; the D gene is possibly TRBD2 (7 bases). CDR1 is SQVTM and CDR2 is ANQGSEA in the germline V gene. V was clipped by 3 bases and J by 3 bases, with 15 bases between them. The CDR3 contains 15 residues. The CDR3 protein is CSVDSGGGIYNEQFF. For the CDR3, the DNA is TGCAGCGTTGATTCAGGCGGGGGCATCTACAATGAGCAGTTCTTC.

The rearrangement uses TRBV4-1 and TRBJ1-2; D unresolved. V was pared by 0 bases and J by 0 bases, with 17 bases between. The CDR3 spans 18 residues. CDR1 MGHRA and CDR2 YSYEKL come from the germline V gene. The CDR3 sequence is CASSQDRHVAVSNYGYTF. The CDR3 DNA sequence: TGCGCCAGCAGCCAAGATAGGCATGTGGCGGTATCTAACTATGGCTACACCTTC.

This clone was seen more than once but under ten times. This chain connects TRBV18 to TRBJ2-1; TRBD2 is a possible D gene (5 bases). Looked up from germline, CDR1 is KGHSH and CDR2 is LQKENI. V shed 1 base and J shed 0 bases, with 13 bases lying between them. CDR3 length: 17 residues. CDR3 sequence reads: CASSPQGALSSYNEQFF. The CDR3 coding sequence is TGTGCCAGCTCACCACAGGGAGCATTAAGCTCCTACAATGAGCAGTTCTTC.

This chain uses TRBV9 with TRBJ2-3, with 8 nucleotides matching TRBD1. Germline values: CDR1 SGDLS, CDR2 YYNGEE. V lost 4 bases and J lost 1; bases outside the gene matches: 8. The CDR3 has 16 amino acids. The CDR3 here is CASSPRTGIGTDTQYF. CDR3 sequence (DNA): TGTGCCAGCAGCCCACGGACAGGGATCGGCACAGATACGCAGTATTTT. Using reference TRBV9 and TRBJ2-3 for the parts outside the CDR3, the full variable domain is DSGVTQTPKHLITATGQRVTLRCSPRSGDLSVYWYQQSLDQGLQFLIQYYNGEERAKGNILERFSAQQFPDLHSELNLSSLELGDSALYFCASSPRTGIGTDTQYFGPGTRLTVL.

The chain uses TRBV18 and TRBJ1-2; 10 bases align to TRBD1. Per germline, CDR1 KGHSH and CDR2 LQKENI. V shed 4 bases, J shed 7 bases, and the junction held 3 bases outside the gene matches. This CDR3 has 13 amino acids. The CDR3 coding sequence is TGTGCCAGCTCACTTCGGGACAGGGGTGGCTACACCTTC. Its translation is CASSLRDRGGYTF.

This clone showed up just a few times. This sequence joins TRBV7-8 and TRBJ1-5; a weak D match, TRBD1 (5 bases). The germline V gene encodes CDR1 SGHVS and CDR2 FQNEAQ. The CDR3 length is 16 residues. Trimming shortened V by 1 base and J by 5 bases, and 15 bases separated the two germline ends. For the CDR3, the DNA is TGTGCCAGCAGCTTAGGGGAAGGGGCGCGAGATCAGCCCCAGCATTTT. Translated, it gives CASSLGEGARDQPQHF.

The rearrangement links TRBV5-6 to TRBJ2-3, with 7 bases aligning to TRBD1. This CDR3 contains 15 residues. V was pared by 1 base and J by 4 bases, with 6 bases of the junction left unmatched. Per the germline V gene, CDR1 is SGHDT and CDR2 is YYEEEE. The CDR3 nucleotides read TGTGCCAGCAGCTTGAAGACAGGGAGCGCAGATACGCAGTATTTT. Its translation is CASSLKTGSADTQYF. The variable domain in full, with the rest retrieved from reference TRBV5-6 and TRBJ2-3, is DAGVTQSPTHLIKTRGQQVTLRCSPKSGHDTVSWYQQALGQGPQFIFQYYEEEERQRGNFPDRFSGHQFPNYSSELNVNALLLGDSALYLCASSLKTGSADTQYFGPGTRLTVL.

This clone showed up just a few times. The J gene is TRBJ2-3, the V gene TRBV9, with TRBD1 as a possible D gene (6 bases). Germline assignment: CDR1 SGDLS and CDR2 YYNGEE. The CDR3 extends over 14 amino acids. The V end lost 6 bases, the J end lost 0 bases, and 11 bases lay between the germline ends. CDR3 amino acids: CASNNRESTDTQYF. For the CDR3, the DNA is TGTGCCAGCAATAACAGGGAAAGCACAGATACGCAGTATTTT. The full variable domain, in which reference TRBV9 and TRBJ2-3 provide the parts outside the CDR3, is DSGVTQTPKHLITATGQRVTLRCSPRSGDLSVYWYQQSLDQGLQFLIQYYNGEERAKGNILERFSAQQFPDLHSELNLSSLELGDSALYFCASNNRESTDTQYFGPGTRLTVL.